This T cell receptor (beta chain) was identified during a study of blood T cell repertoires in COVID-19. Looking at the study overall: Sites in the United States, Italy and Spain provided acute and convalescent COVID-19 samples.

The ends were cut back, 2 bases at V and 4 bases at J, with 9 bases in the middle. Germline CDR1 reads MGHRA; CDR2 reads YSYEKL. The CDR3 consists of 13 residues. In the original workflow: Amplification of reference gene primers provided the estimated nucleated cell counts. This table comes from immunoSEQ multiplex PCR, and its TCRdb copy is limited to in-frame clones, with some not included. That table supplies the V and J calls and clone size; D and trimming were determined from the DNA. The table includes more than 200,000 clones, 80% to 85% detected once. The chain recombines TRBV4-1 with TRBJ2-7; the D gene is possibly TRBD1 (6 bases). Specimen: peripheral blood. The receptor's source is a man aged 55 to 70 with acute or convalescent COVID-19. This CDR3 reads CASSQPTGYEQYF. CDR3 DNA: TGCGCCAGCAGCCAACCGACAGGTTACGAGCAGTACTTC.